The 19 T cell receptor beta chains below were found in one sample sequenced in a study of technical replicates of blood from a few donors (dated 2017 in TCRdb). The library was produced with the immunoSEQ multiplex PCR assay. The table was pulled from immuneACCESS by TCRdb, which kept in-frame rearrangements only. Such tables lose some clones; where checked, under half of the loss comes from unresolved V genes, and the rest has no known cause. Across this sample there are tens of thousands of clones, with about 92% seen only once. The ten biggest clones cover approximately 0.35% of the sample. Sequencing used T cells isolated from PBMCs. The source is a human donor in good health.

The gene calls are TRBV2 and TRBJ1-3; 8 nucleotides align to TRBD1. V trimming: 4 bases; J trimming: 8 bases; junction bases outside the gene matches: 10. The CDR3 has 15 amino acids. CDR1 is SNHLY, CDR2 FYNNEI, per germline. The CDR3 DNA is TGTGCCAGCAGTGGCGCGACAGGGGCAGACGACACCATATATTTT. Translation gives CASSGATGADDTIYF.

The V gene is TRBV2, the J gene TRBJ1-1; 7 bases align to TRBD1. The CDR3 is made up of 14 amino acids. Germline CDR1 is SNHLY and CDR2 is FYNNEI. The V segment lost 5 bases and the J segment 1 base; nucleotides outside the gene matches: 4. In DNA, the CDR3 is TGTGCCAGCAGTCTGACAGGGCCGAACACTGAAGCTTTCTTT. This codes for CASSLTGPNTEAFF.

This chain joins TRBV4-3 and TRBJ2-5; TRBD2 aligns across 8 bases. The CDR3 consists of 15 residues. The germline CDR1 and CDR2 sequences are LGHNA and YSLEER. V lost 3 bases and J lost 4; bases outside the gene matches: 7. This CDR3 reads CASSQGLGTPETQYF. CDR3 nucleotides: TGCGCCAGCAGCCAGGGACTAGGAACCCCAGAGACCCAGTACTTC.

This chain joins TRBV7-3 and TRBJ2-7; tentatively, D is TRBD1 (7 bases). The germline V gene has CDR1 SGHTA and CDR2 FQGTGA. The CDR3 covers 15 residues. The V gene lost 4 bases and the J gene lost 3 bases, with 16 bases spanning the gap. CDR3 sequence reads: CASSSNAGQIYEQYF. CDR3 DNA: TGTGCCAGCAGCTCAAATGCGGGACAGATCTACGAGCAGTACTTC.

The chain joins TRBV7-9 to TRBJ2-7; 9 bases match TRBD1. V shed 3 bases and J 3 bases; nucleotides not matched to a gene: 9. The germline V gene has CDR1 SEHNR and CDR2 FQNEAQ (reference sequence). The CDR3 is 16 amino acids. The CDR3 nucleotides are TGTGCCAGCAGCTTCTTACAAACGGGACAGGGCTACGAGCAGTACTTC. Protein product: CASSFLQTGQGYEQYF.

CDR3 DNA: TGTGCCAGCAGGGACTTGGGATACGAGCAGTACTTC. It is translated as CASRDLGYEQYF. The J gene is TRBJ2-7, the V gene TRBV6-5, with D perhaps TRBD2 (5 bases). CDR3 size: 12 residues. Trimming took off 6 bases at V and 4 bases at J, with 10 bases between the two ends. CDR1 and CDR2 from the germline V gene are MNHEY and SVGAGI.

This sequence joins TRBV15 and TRBJ2-3; D possibly corresponds to TRBD2 (6 bases). Trimming stripped 3 bases from V and 5 bases from J, with 9 bases between. Germline V gene data show CDR1 as LNHNV and CDR2 as YYDKDF (reference sequence). The CDR3 consists of 13 residues. CDR3 DNA: TGTGCCACCAGCAGCCTGGGGGGAGATACGCAGTATTTT. The encoded protein is CATSSLGGDTQYF.

This clone was seen a handful of times. J is TRBJ1-4 and V is TRBV5-1; TRBD1 is a possible D gene (6 bases). The CDR3 is 13 amino acids. The germline V gene encodes CDR1 SGHRS and CDR2 YFSETQ. The V and J ends lost 5 bases and 4 bases respectively, with 9 bases between them. The CDR3 DNA reads as TGCGCCAGCAGGGACAGTCTTAATGAAAAACTGTTTTTT. The encoded protein is CASRDSLNEKLFF.

The chain employs TRBV2 and TRBJ1-1, with D unclear. Trimming took off 4 bases at V and 4 bases at J, with 10 bases between the two ends. CDR1 and CDR2 (germline): SNHLY, FYNNEI. This CDR3 is built from 13 residues. The CDR3 DNA reads as TGTGCCAGCAGTGGTCTAGGCGGCACTGAAGCTTTCTTT. This encodes CASSGLGGTEAFF.

V usage is TRBV23-1 and J usage is TRBJ2-4, with D perhaps matching TRBD2 (5 bases). TRBV23-1 qualifies as an ORF whose function is uncertain. CDR3 length: 21 amino acids. V lost 1 base and J 0 bases, leaving 25 bases between the germline ends. CDR3 in DNA: TGCGCCAGCAGTCAATTTCGGACTCGCATTGAGCAGACCGTAGCCAAAAACATTCAGTACTTC. Its protein product is CASSQFRTRIEQTVAKNIQYF.

In its sample, this clone was seen a few times. The V gene is TRBV7-9, the J gene TRBJ1-2, with 8 nucleotides matching TRBD1. The V and J ends lost 4 bases and 5 bases, in that order; junction bases with no gene match: 6. The CDR3 contains 14 residues. CDR1 and CDR2 (germline): SEHNR, FQNEAQ (reference sequence). CDR3 bases: TGTGCCAGCAGCTCACAGGGGGGCGTATATGGCTACACCTTC. Protein product: CASSSQGGVYGYTF.

This chain joins TRBV4-2 and TRBJ2-1; 7 positions match TRBD1. The CDR3 has 16 residues. The V gene end was trimmed by 2 bases and the J gene end by 5 bases; junction bases not matched to a gene: 9. From germline, CDR1 is LGHNA and CDR2 YNFKEQ. The CDR3 nucleotides are TGTGCCAGCAGCCAAAGGGACAGTGGCCTAAACAATGAGCAGTTCTTC. Residues: CASSQRDSGLNNEQFF.

The V call is TRBV5-6, the J call TRBJ2-7; no definite D call. V was clipped by 4 bases and J by 4 bases, with 9 bases between them. There are 12 residues in the CDR3. In germline, CDR1 is SGHDT, CDR2 YYEEEE. The CDR3 coding sequence is TGTGCCAGCAGCCACGTGAGGTACGAGCAGTACTTC. Translated, it gives CASSHVRYEQYF.

The chain has TRBV30 and TRBJ1-5, with D possibly TRBD1 on 6 matching bases. Germline V CDR1 and CDR2: GTSNPN, SVGIG (reference sequence). V was pared by 5 bases and J by 5 bases, with 13 bases between. The CDR3 sequence is 13 residues long. The CDR3 spells CAWAQGPYQPQHF. CDR3 bases: TGTGCCTGGGCCCAGGGGCCTTATCAGCCCCAGCATTTT.

This clone occurred once. V usage is TRBV4-1 and J usage is TRBJ2-7; 8 nucleotides match TRBD1. The CDR3 is 14 amino acids. From germline, CDR1 is MGHRA and CDR2 YSYEKL. The ends lost 4 bases at V and 3 bases at J; junction bases unmatched: 5. In DNA, the CDR3 is TGCGCCAGCAGCCTTCGACAGGGGAGCTACGAGCAGTACTTC. It yields the protein CASSLRQGSYEQYF.

The rearrangement joins TRBV4-2 to TRBJ2-1; D gene unclear. The V end lost 3 bases, the J end lost 7 bases, and 10 bases lay between the germline ends. This CDR3 spans 13 amino acids. Germline V gene data show CDR1 as LGHNA and CDR2 as YNFKEQ. In DNA form, the CDR3 reads TGTGCCAGCAGCCATGTCCCGGGTAATGAGCAGTTCTTC. Residues: CASSHVPGNEQFF.

V gene TRBV9 combines with J gene TRBJ2-1, with 11 bases fitting TRBD2. The germline V gene has CDR1 SGDLS and CDR2 YYNGEE. This CDR3 comprises 16 residues. Losses at the gene ends were 4 bases for V and 4 bases for J; bases not matched to a gene: 7. In DNA, the CDR3 is TGTGCCAGCAGCCCTCTAGCGGGGGGCGTATACAATGAGCAGTTCTTC. Translated: CASSPLAGGVYNEQFF.

The CDR3 DNA is TGTGCCAGCAGTTACACCCCAGGGGACCTGTTTTTT. Translated: CASSYTPGDLFF. The genes are TRBV6-6 and TRBJ1-4; D perhaps matches TRBD1 (6 bases). Looked up from germline, CDR1 is MNHNY and CDR2 is SVGAGI (reference sequence). Trimming took off 2 bases at V and 14 bases at J, with 12 bases between the two ends. This CDR3 is 12 amino acids long.

This chain connects TRBV30 to TRBJ1-2; D gene unclear. This CDR3 is built from 13 residues. V was pared by 2 bases and J by 2 bases, with 9 bases between. The germline gives CDR1 GTSNPN, CDR2 SVGIG (reference sequence). The DNA of the CDR3 is TGTGCCTGGAGTCAGCGTTCGAACTATGGCTACACCTTC. Its translation: CAWSQRSNYGYTF.